This record covers a single TCR beta chain. Study processing details: For nucleated cells, counts were estimated from reference gene primer amplification. Profiling relied on immunoSEQ multiplex PCR, and the TCRdb table lists in-frame clones only, not all of them. The V and J calls and clone size are taken from that table; D and trimming were inferred from the DNA. The sample includes 52,000 or so clones, more than 85% seen only once; the top ten take around 10%. The data stem from a study of blood T cell repertoires in COVID-19. Germline V gene sequence: CDR1 KGHSH, CDR2 LQKENI. The CDR3 is made up of 14 amino acids. Trimming cost V 5 bases and J 2 bases, with 12 bases left between them.

The source of this sequence is a woman at least 80 years old with acute or convalescent COVID-19. Source material: peripheral blood. The V call is TRBV18, the J call TRBJ1-1; a possible D gene is TRBD1 (6 bases). The CDR3 region is CASSVRTDNTEAFF. The CDR3, as DNA: TGTGCCAGCTCAGTTCGGACAGACAACACTGAAGCTTTCTTT.